This entry features one T cell receptor (beta chain) sequence. This CDR3 has 16 residues. This entry comes from a study of blood T cell repertoires in COVID-19. Study background: From the United States, Italy and Spain came samples of acute and convalescent COVID-19.

As originally analysed: By means of reference gene primer amplification, nucleated cell counts were estimated. Sequencing used immunoSEQ multiplex PCR; TCRdb keeps in-frame clones, though not all of them. That table furnishes V, J and clone size, whereas the DNA furnished D and trimming. Of roughly 180,000 clones listed, about 85% are singletons. Seattle's enrolled individuals joined amid active infection and were then monitored longitudinally. The J gene is TRBJ2-5, the V gene TRBV21-1; the DNA was not used to check the table's D call, TRBD2. TRBV21-1 is described as a pseudogene. Input material: peripheral blood. This sequence originates from a woman aged 45-65 years with COVID-19, enrolled during active disease. The CDR3 protein is CASSKGASGDQETQYF. The DNA of the CDR3 is TGTGCCAGCAGCAAAGGGGCCAGCGGGGACCAAGAGACCCAGTACTTC.